This paragraph reports one T cell receptor (beta chain). Its antigen has not been determined. This sequence may be a read error, since a much larger clone differs from it by one base. Library method: PCR. This sample was sequenced with an Illumina HiSeq 4000. Preparation of bulk TCR libraries followed a previously described approach, with the TCR primers listed in Table S5. The Qiagen AllPrep DNA/RNA kit was used to purify total RNA. Reads from multiple sequencing runs of the same library were pooled before analysis. Processing in the source paper ran as follows. Reads were retained only if the reads had an exact TCR constant sequence, and the retained reads were trimmed to 150 nt and grouped according to their 12-nt molecular barcodes. Within each barcode group, reads were sub-clustered at a 15% Levenshtein threshold, and quality-weighted consensus sequences were built per RNA molecule. Non-functional sequences were removed, as were lower-count sequences one edit away from another. Barcode sub-clusters with fewer than 20% of the maximum read count were removed, based on fitting two negative binomial distributions. TCRdb itself trimmed the public reads at Q25 with fastp, ran MiXCR and retained productive beta chains. All rows with the same CDR3 protein become a single entry with the most common DNA and genes. TCRdb's processing, not the authors', yielded these V and J calls. The sample profile shows 600,000 to 650,000 distinct CDR3 sequences; about 20% of them were found once. Approximately 0.9% of the sample lies in the top ten.

The sample belongs to a study of molecular identifiers for immune sequencing clone quantification (dated by TCRdb to 2017 to 2018). In the study overall: For a replicate experiment, RNA from around 20,000 or 99,000 naive CD8 T cells was divided into five aliquots, of which four were sequenced. The study was a methods study using CD8 T cells to benchmark molecular-identifier clustering-based TCR repertoire sequencing (MIDCIRS) and TCR RNA copy counting.

Libraries of naive CD8 T cells were built from anywhere between roughly 18,000 and 1,000,000 sorted cells, with 10%, 30% or 50% of the purified RNA used. Naive CD8 T cells were FACS-sorted as CD8+CD4-CCR7+CD45RA+ on a BD FACSAria II into RLT Plus buffer. Detection sensitivity was tested by spiking Jurkat RNA equal to ten TCR copies' worth into samples containing 20,000-1,000,000 naive CD8 T cells. CD8 T cells were enriched using RosetteSep CD8+ T Cell Enrichment Cocktail and Ficoll-Paque, and the enriched cells then underwent ACK red cell lysis. The investigation overall reported the following: The naive libraries included spiked-in Jurkat TCR RNA (under eleven copies' worth), and this Jurkat TCR RNA is not part of the donor repertoire. Spiked-in Jurkat TCR RNA equivalent to a single cell was reported to be detectable even among fewer than 1.2 million naive CD8 T cells. Modeling gave approximately 3 recovered TCR RNA copies per cell versus roughly 10 by digital PCR, implying 25% to 30% capture efficiency. When barcode sub-clustering was left out, chimeric consensus sequences inflated TCR diversity, with chimeras reaching as high as 47%. Highly expanded clone sizes could be underestimated because identical TCR molecules may share a barcode. In CMV-specific effector cells, clones with more than 20 RNA copies contained over 98% of molecules, whereas in naive cells such clones contained under 1% of molecules.

CDR1 and CDR2 are drawn from the germline V gene (reference sequence): LNHNV, YYDKDF. The CDR3 holds 14 amino acids from the cysteine to the phenylalanine. Kept here is only the CDR3 DNA, which spans 42 bases and is read in frame from base 1. This receptor was taken from a human donor in good health. Some libraries in this study had Jurkat cell RNA spiked in. The sequenced sample consisted of naive CD8+ T cells from blood, with Jurkat cell RNA spiked in. The cell subset or site label for this specimen denotes: FACS-sorted CD8+CD4-CCR7+CD45RA+ naive T cells. The V gene is TRBV15 and the J gene is TRBJ2-2; 8 bases in the junction line up with TRBD1. The DNA sequence is TGTACCACCAGCAGGACAGGGCCCCACGGGGAGCTGTTTTTT. Its coded protein is CTTSRTGPHGELFF.